This TCR beta chain was identified in a study of CD8 T cells in ankylosing spondylitis. General observations from the study: Characteristic, it appeared, of ankylosing spondylitis blood was a TCR beta motif of eight highly homologous variants.

In TCRdb, the 5' RACE reads were re-called with MiXCR into one record per CDR3 protein. The sample includes 250,000 to 400,000 distinct CDR3 sequences, roughly 12% of them seen just once. With regard to this clonotype: Its antigen is still unknown.

The sequence was collected from a female donor with ankylosing spondylitis or in good health (not recorded which). The sample comprised blood, either unsorted or a sorted T cell fraction (not recorded which).

The CDR3, as DNA: TGTGCCAGCGCTATCAGTCGGGGTCAGCCCCAGCATTTT. Translated: CASAISRGQPQHF. The chain joins TRBV7-3 to TRBJ1-5, with D unresolved. The CDR3 totals 13 residues. CDR1 is SGHTA, CDR2 FQGTGA, per germline. V lost 8 bases and J lost 6, with 14 bases in between.